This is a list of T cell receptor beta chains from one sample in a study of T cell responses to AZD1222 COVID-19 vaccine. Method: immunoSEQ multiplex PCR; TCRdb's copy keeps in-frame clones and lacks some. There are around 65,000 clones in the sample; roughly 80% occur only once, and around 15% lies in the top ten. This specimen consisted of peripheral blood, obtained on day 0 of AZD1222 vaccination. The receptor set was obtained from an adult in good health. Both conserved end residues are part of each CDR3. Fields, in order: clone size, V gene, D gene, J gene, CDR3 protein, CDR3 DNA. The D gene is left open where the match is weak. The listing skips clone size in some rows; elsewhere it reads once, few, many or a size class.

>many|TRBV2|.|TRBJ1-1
CASSDSLGQGATEAFF
TGTGCCAGCAGTGATAGTCTCGGGCAGGGTGCAACTGAAGCTTTCTTT
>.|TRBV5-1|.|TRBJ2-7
CATTDPPGYEQYF
TGCGCCACTACGGACCCCCCGGGGTACGAGCAGTACTTC
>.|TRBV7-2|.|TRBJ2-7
CASSLRRGPYEQYF
TGTGCCAGCAGCTTAAGGCGGGGACCCTACGAGCAGTACTTC
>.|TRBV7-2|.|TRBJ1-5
CASSSRGGAQHF
TGTGCCAGCAGCTCCCGTGGGGGAGCCCAGCATTTT
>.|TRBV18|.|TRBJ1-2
CASSPQREEGYTF
TGTGCCAGCTCACCACAGAGGGAGGAAGGCTACACCTTC
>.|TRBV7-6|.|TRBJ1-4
CASSLRTATNEKLFF
TGTGCCAGCAGCCTGCGGACAGCAACTAATGAAAAACTGTTTTTT
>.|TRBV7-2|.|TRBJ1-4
CASSLQGPGNEKLFF
TGTGCCAGCAGCTTACAAGGTCCGGGTAATGAAAAACTGTTTTTT
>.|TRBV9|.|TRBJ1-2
CASSVAGTAFTGYTF
TGTGCCAGCAGCGTAGCGGGAACAGCCTTTACTGGCTACACCTTC
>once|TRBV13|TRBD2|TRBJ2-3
CASSLTAGITDTQYF
TGTGCCAGCAGCTTAACAGCGGGAATCACAGATACGCAGTATTTT
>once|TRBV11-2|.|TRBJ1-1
CASTPGAGRNTEAFF
TGTGCCAGCACGCCCGGAGCTGGGAGGAACACTGAAGCTTTCTTT
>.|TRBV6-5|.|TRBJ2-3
CASSYLPGLNADTQYF
TGTGCCAGCAGTTATCTGCCGGGGCTTAACGCAGATACGCAGTATTTT
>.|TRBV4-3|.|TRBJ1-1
CASSQEGGRGTEAFF
TGCGCCAGCAGCCAAGAAGGGGGGCGTGGGACTGAAGCTTTCTTT
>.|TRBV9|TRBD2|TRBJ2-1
CASSVGTSGMYNEQFF
TGTGCCAGCAGCGTAGGAACTAGCGGAATGTACAATGAGCAGTTCTTC
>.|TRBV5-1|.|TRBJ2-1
CASSLRGGIYNEQFF
TGCGCCAGCAGCTTGAGGGGGGGAATCTACAATGAGCAGTTCTTC
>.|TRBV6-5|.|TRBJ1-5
CASNNRDSNQPQHF
TGTGCCAGCAACAACAGGGATAGCAATCAGCCCCAGCATTTT
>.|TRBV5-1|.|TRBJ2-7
CASSLGYEQYF
TGCGCCAGCAGCTTGGGTTACGAGCAGTACTTC
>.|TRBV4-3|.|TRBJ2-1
CASSQGGGKEQFF
TGCGCCAGCAGCCAAGGTGGGGGCAAGGAGCAGTTCTTC
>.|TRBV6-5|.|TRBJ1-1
CATRRGWGTEAFF
TGTGCCACCCGGAGGGGTTGGGGAACTGAAGCTTTCTTT
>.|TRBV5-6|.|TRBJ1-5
CASSFSPEGNQPQHF
TGTGCCAGCAGCTTTTCCCCGGAGGGCAATCAGCCCCAGCATTTT
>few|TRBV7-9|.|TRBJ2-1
CASSPAGASYNEQFF
TGTGCCAGCAGCCCGGCGGGGGCCTCCTACAATGAGCAGTTCTTC
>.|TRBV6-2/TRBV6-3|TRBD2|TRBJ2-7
CASSWGLAASYEQYF
TGTGCCAGCAGTTGGGGACTAGCGGCGTCGTACGAGCAGTACTTC
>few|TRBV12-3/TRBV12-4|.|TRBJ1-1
CASSLGNTEAFF
TGTGCCAGCAGTTTGGGGAACACTGAAGCTTTCTTT
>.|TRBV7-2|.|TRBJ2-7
CASSLATSLVSEQYF
TGTGCCAGCAGCTTAGCAACTTCCCTCGTTTCCGAGCAGTACTTC
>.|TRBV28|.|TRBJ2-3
CASSFFGGGTDTQYF
TGTGCCAGCAGTTTTTTCGGCGGTGGCACAGATACGCAGTATTTT
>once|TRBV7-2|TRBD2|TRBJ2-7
CASSVTSGSTYEQYF
TGTGCCAGCAGCGTGACTAGCGGGTCAACCTACGAGCAGTACTTC
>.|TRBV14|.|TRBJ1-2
CASSPFTGLVSYTF
TGTGCCAGCAGCCCGTTTACCGGACTAGTAAGCTACACCTTC
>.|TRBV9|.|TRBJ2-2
CASSVVTTGELFF
TGTGCCAGCAGCGTGGTAACCACCGGGGAGCTGTTTTTT
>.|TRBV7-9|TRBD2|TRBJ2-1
CASSLTSGGPEDNEQFF
TGTGCCAGCAGCTTAACCAGCGGGGGGCCGGAAGACAATGAACAGTTCTTC
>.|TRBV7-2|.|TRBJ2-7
CASSLDARGPRQYF
TGTGCCAGCAGCTTAGACGCCAGGGGCCCCAGGCAGTACTTC
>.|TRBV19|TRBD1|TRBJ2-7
CASSMIGTGGGEQYF
TGTGCCAGTAGTATGATTGGGACAGGGGGCGGCGAGCAGTACTTC
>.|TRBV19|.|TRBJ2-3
CASSIGVQSTDTQYF
TGTGCCAGTAGTATAGGGGTCCAAAGCACAGATACGCAGTATTTT
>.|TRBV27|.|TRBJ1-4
CASSLGGKLFF
TGTGCCAGCAGTTTGGGGGGAAAACTGTTTTTT
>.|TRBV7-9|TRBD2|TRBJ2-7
CASSGTSDEQYF
TGTGCCAGCAGCGGGACTAGCGACGAGCAGTACTTC
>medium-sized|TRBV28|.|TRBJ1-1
CASSSPHEGGAEAFF
TGTGCCAGCAGTTCCCCTCATGAGGGTGGCGCTGAAGCTTTCTTT
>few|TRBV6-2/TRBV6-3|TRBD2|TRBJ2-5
CASSRTSGGGETQYF
TGTGCCAGCAGTCGGACTAGCGGGGGTGGAGAGACCCAGTACTTC
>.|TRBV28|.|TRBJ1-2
CASSLGNGYTF
TGTGCCAGCAGTTTGGGGAATGGCTACACCTTC
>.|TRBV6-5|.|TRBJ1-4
CASRGLEKLFF
TGTGCCAGCAGGGGGCTTGAAAAACTGTTTTTT
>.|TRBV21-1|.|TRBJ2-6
CASSKAGQDISGANVLTF
TGTGCCAGCAGCAAAGCAGGACAGGACATCTCTGGGGCCAACGTCCTGACTTTC
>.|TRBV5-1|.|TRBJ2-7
CASSKGPEQYF
TGCGCCAGCAGTAAAGGTCCCGAGCAGTACTTC
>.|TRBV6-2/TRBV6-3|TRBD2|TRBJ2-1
CASSPSGGVYNEQFF
TGTGCCAGCAGCCCTAGCGGGGGGGTTTACAATGAGCAGTTCTTC
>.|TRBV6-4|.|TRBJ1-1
CASRPDSGGWNTEAFF
TGTGCCAGCAGACCTGATTCGGGGGGCTGGAACACTGAAGCTTTCTTT
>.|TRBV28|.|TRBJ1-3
CASSLSSLASGNTIYF
TGTGCCAGCAGTTTAAGCTCGTTAGCCTCTGGAAACACCATATATTTT